The 24 T cell receptor beta chains given below trace back to one sample, sequenced in a study of T-cell reconstitution after alpha-beta-depleted transplantation in children. The authors prepared the TCRbeta library with unique molecular identifiers. TCRdb re-called the PCR reads through MiXCR, storing one row per CDR3 protein. The data contain 440,000 or so distinct CDR3 sequences, around two fifths of them singletons. The source was PBMCs, collected before TCRalphabeta/CD19-depleted stem cell transplant. Every receptor here comes from a girl aged 2 to 10 with aplastic anemia, due to receive a stem cell transplant.

The chain carries TRBV6-1 and TRBJ1-4; 7 bases fit TRBD1. Germline V gene sequence: CDR1 MNHNS, CDR2 SASEGT. With V trimmed by 8 bases and J by 4 bases, 7 bases remained unmatched. The CDR3 covers 14 residues. This chain's CDR3 is CASGTGQFNEKLFF. CDR3 sequence (DNA): TGTGCCAGCGGGACGGGACAGTTTAATGAAAAACTGTTTTTT.

The rearrangement joins TRBV6-1 to TRBJ2-2; D not certain. CDR1 is MNHNS, CDR2 SASEGT, per germline. The ends were cut back, 6 bases at V and 3 bases at J, with 14 bases in the middle. CDR3 length: 15 residues. CDR3 loop: CASSLRSLDTGELFF. CDR3 coding DNA: TGTGCCAGCAGCCTTAGATCCCTAGACACCGGGGAGCTGTTTTTT.

The chain is built from TRBV6-5 and TRBJ1-1; possible D gene TRBD1, 5 bases. Trimming removed 2 bases at V and 7 bases at J, with 11 bases between. The CDR3 extends over 13 amino acids. Germline CDR1 reads MNHEY; CDR2 reads SVGAGI. CDR3 sequence reads: CASSYQGAGEAFF. The CDR3, as DNA: TGTGCCAGCAGTTACCAAGGGGCCGGTGAAGCTTTCTTT.

The V and J genes are TRBV5-1 and TRBJ2-2; 8 positions agree with TRBD1. The germline CDR1 and CDR2 sequences are SGHRS and YFSETQ. Trimming at V came to 3 bases and at J to 7 bases, leaving 11 bases not matched to a gene. This CDR3 is 16 amino acids long. CDR3 region: CASSSKVPGQVGELFF. Here the CDR3 DNA reads TGCGCCAGCAGCTCCAAAGTCCCGGGACAGGTCGGGGAGCTGTTTTTT.

J is TRBJ1-1 and V is TRBV9; D is ambiguous. This CDR3 region has 14 residues. Trimming removed 1 base at V and 2 bases at J, with 9 bases between. CDR1 SGDLS and CDR2 YYNGEE come from the germline V gene. CDR3 residues: CASSVLSDNTEAFF. The CDR3 nucleotides are TGTGCCAGCAGCGTACTTTCCGATAACACTGAAGCTTTCTTT.

The chain uses TRBV20-1 and TRBJ2-3; the D is unclear. V lost 5 bases to trimming and J lost 4 bases, with 16 bases between them. From germline, CDR1 is DFQATT and CDR2 SNEGSKA (reference sequence). This CDR3 contains 14 residues. CDR3: CSAFLPETSDTQYF. The CDR3 bases are TGCAGTGCTTTCTTACCCGAGACTTCAGATACGCAGTATTTT.

The rearrangement uses TRBV27 and TRBJ1-5, with 9 bases identical to TRBD1. This CDR3 spans 15 amino acids. Germline-derived CDR1 and CDR2 are MNHEY and SMNVEV (reference sequence). The V segment lost 5 bases and the J segment 6 bases; nucleotides outside the gene matches: 8. The chain's CDR3 is CASSPGQGFSQPQHF. The CDR3 nucleotides read TGTGCCAGCAGTCCGGGACAGGGTTTTAGTCAGCCCCAGCATTTT.

This clonotype appeared a few times. The V call is TRBV28, the J call TRBJ2-1; TRBD2 is a possible D gene (6 bases). This CDR3 has 15 amino acids. Germline CDR1 is MDHEN and CDR2 is SYDVKM. The germline V and J ends were trimmed by 6 bases and 4 bases, with 16 bases remaining between them. The DNA for the CDR3 is TGTGCCAGCAGCCGAACTTGGGGGGATTACAATGAGCAGTTCTTC. It encodes CASSRTWGDYNEQFF.

The V gene is TRBV5-1, the J gene TRBJ2-5, with D unresolved. Trimming took off 1 base at V and 3 bases at J, with 7 bases between the two ends. The CDR3 runs to 13 residues. Germline V gene data show CDR1 as SGHRS and CDR2 as YFSETQ. The CDR3 nucleotides are TGCGCCAGCAGCTTGTTTGGCGAAGAGACCCAGTACTTC. This codes for CASSLFGEETQYF. The full variable domain, completed using reference TRBV5-1 and TRBJ2-5, is KAGVTQTPRYLIKTRGQQVTLSCSPISGHRSVSWYQQTPGQGLQFLFEYFSETQRNKGNFPGRFSGRQFSNSRSEMNVSTLELGDSALYLCASSLFGEETQYFGPGTRLLVL.

Only a few counts were recorded for this clonotype. This rearrangement joins TRBV29-1 to TRBJ1-3; D remains unclear. The germline gives CDR1 SQVTM, CDR2 ANQGSEA. The V gene lost 0 bases and the J gene lost 2 bases, with 5 bases spanning the gap. There are 13 residues in the CDR3. This CDR3 reads CSVEESPGNTIYF. CDR3 bases: TGCAGCGTTGAAGAATCTCCTGGAAACACCATATATTTT.

The chain recombines TRBV5-1 with TRBJ1-6; possible D gene TRBD1, 5 bases. The CDR3 is 15 residues long. Deletions cut 0 bases from V and 5 bases from J, with 9 bases between. The V gene's germline CDR1 is SGHRS and CDR2 YFSETQ. The CDR3 here is CASSLEGTNNSPLHF. CDR3 DNA sequence: TGCGCCAGCAGCTTGGAAGGGACGAATAATTCACCCCTCCACTTT.

As to this clonotype: A much larger clone differs by one base, so this may be a read error. Here the CDR3 reads CSSSNRGDSYNEQFF. In DNA form, the CDR3 reads TGCTCCAGCAGCAACCGCGGGGATTCCTACAATGAGCAGTTCTTC. The V and J genes are TRBV5-1 and TRBJ2-1, with D perhaps matching TRBD2 (6 bases). CDR1 is SGHRS, CDR2 YFSETQ, per germline. This CDR3 comprises 15 residues.

The CDR3 nucleotides are TGTGCCAGCAGCCAAGAGTATGGCCAGCTCGAGCAGTTCTTC. Its protein is CASSQEYGQLEQFF. This sequence joins TRBV14 and TRBJ2-1; no reliable D call. The germline CDR1 and CDR2 sequences are SGHDN and FVKESK. Trimming pared 0 bases from V and 10 bases from J, leaving 13 bases between. The CDR3 is 14 amino acids.

Many counts were recorded for this clonotype. V and J are TRBV5-6 and TRBJ2-1; D unclear. The V and J ends lost 2 bases and 8 bases respectively, with 17 bases between them. The CDR3 sequence is 15 residues long. Germline V gene sequence: CDR1 SGHDT, CDR2 YYEEEE. This chain's CDR3 is CASSLMTSGEDEQFF. The CDR3 nucleotides are TGTGCCAGCAGCTTAATGACTTCAGGAGAAGATGAGCAGTTCTTC.

This clonotype was detected many times. This sequence joins TRBV5-1 and TRBJ1-3; D is perhaps TRBD1 (5 bases). The CDR3 runs to 16 residues. The germline V gene encodes CDR1 SGHRS and CDR2 YFSETQ. V shed 4 bases and J shed 0 bases, with 14 bases lying between them. The CDR3: CASSTGTEISGNTIYF. CDR3 DNA: TGCGCCAGCAGCACCGGGACGGAGATCTCTGGAAACACCATATATTTT.

This rearrangement joins TRBV7-3 to TRBJ2-7; D is perhaps TRBD2 (5 bases). V shed 1 base and J shed 8 bases, with 12 bases lying between them. The CDR3 has 13 residues. Germline V CDR1 and CDR2: SGHTA, FQGTGA. The DNA for the CDR3 is TGTGCCAGCAGCTTAAAGGGAGAAGGTCAGCAGTACTTC. As protein: CASSLKGEGQQYF.

V usage is TRBV4-1 and J usage is TRBJ2-1; D is perhaps TRBD1 (5 bases). Germline V CDR1 and CDR2: MGHRA, YSYEKL. The CDR3 contains 13 residues. V lost 3 bases and J 8 bases, leaving 11 bases between the germline ends. CDR3 bases: TGCGCCAGCAGCCAGGGTATAGGGGATGAGCAGTTCTTC. Translating gives CASSQGIGDEQFF.

This clonotype was found a few times. V and J are TRBV14 and TRBJ1-5; D unresolved. Trimming took 4 bases from V and 7 from J, leaving 11 bases between them. The CDR3 spans 13 residues. CDR1 and CDR2 from the germline V gene are SGHDN and FVKESK. CDR3 amino acids: CASSRGLGQPQHF. The CDR3 DNA is TGTGCCAGCAGCCGCGGATTAGGCCAGCCCCAGCATTTT.

Worth noting for this clonotype: Just one base apart from a much larger clone, this may be a read error. The V and J genes are TRBV15 and TRBJ1-4, with TRBD1 as a possible D gene (6 bases). Deletions cut 3 bases from V and 6 bases from J, with 14 bases between. This CDR3 has 15 residues. Germline lookup yields CDR1 LNHNV and CDR2 YYDKDF (reference sequence). DNA for the CDR3: TGTGCCACCAGCAGGGAACTGGGGGCTGATGAAAAACTGTTTTTT. The encoded protein is CATSRELGADEKLFF.

This clonotype was picked up many times. The rearrangement joins TRBV20-1 to TRBJ2-7; D gene ambiguous. The V gene's germline CDR1 is DFQATT and CDR2 SNEGSKA (reference sequence). This CDR3 region has 13 residues. V lost 6 bases and J 0 bases, leaving 12 bases between the germline ends. The CDR3 is CSAVTHTSYEQYF. In nucleotides, the CDR3 is TGCAGTGCCGTGACTCACACCTCCTACGAGCAGTACTTC.

In the case of this clonotype: The junction does not match germline at one end; this may be a read error. This chain links TRBV7-2 with TRBJ2-2, with D maybe TRBD2 (5 bases). CDR3 length equals 17 residues. Germline V gene sequence: CDR1 SGHTA, CDR2 FQGNSA. The CDR3 region has the DNA TGTGCCAGCAGCCCTGGCAGGCCGTTCTCCGGAACCGGGGAGCAGTTTTTT. It yields the protein CASSPGRPFSGTGEQFF.

This clonotype came up a few times. The rearrangement uses TRBV9 and TRBJ2-3; 9 bases line up with TRBD2. The CDR3 spans 16 residues. J gave up 2 bases and V 3 bases, and 7 bases lay outside the gene matches. The germline gives CDR1 SGDLS, CDR2 YYNGEE. In DNA form, the CDR3 reads TGTGCCAGCAGCGCTAGCGGGATAAGGTCCACAGATACGCAGTATTTT. This encodes CASSASGIRSTDTQYF. The full variable domain, its missing parts supplied by reference TRBV9 and TRBJ2-3, is DSGVTQTPKHLITATGQRVTLRCSPRSGDLSVYWYQQSLDQGLQFLIQYYNGEERAKGNILERFSAQQFPDLHSELNLSSLELGDSALYFCASSASGIRSTDTQYFGPGTRLTVL.

This clonotype was counted only a few times. This chain uses TRBV5-5 with TRBJ2-3; D unclear. Germline lookup yields CDR1 SGHKS and CDR2 YYEKEE (reference sequence). This CDR3 has 13 residues. Between the trimmed V and J ends, which lost 1 base and 4 bases, there was a span of 7 bases. Here the CDR3 DNA reads TGTGCCAGCAGCTTGAGGCCCGCAGATACGCAGTATTTT. Translation gives CASSLRPADTQYF.

The V gene is TRBV20-1, the J gene TRBJ2-7, with 9 bases matching TRBD1. J gave up 0 bases and V 6 bases, and 12 bases lay outside the gene matches. From germline, CDR1 is DFQATT and CDR2 SNEGSKA (reference sequence). The CDR3 is made up of 16 amino acids. CDR3 coding DNA: TGCAGTGCCAGCCCGGGACAGGGAGGTTCCTCCTACGAGCAGTACTTC. Its translation: CSASPGQGGSSYEQYF.